Listed below are T cell receptor beta chains from one sample, sequenced in a study of blood T cell repertoires in COVID-19. Data came from immunoSEQ multiplex PCR; TCRdb stores just in-frame clones and leaves some out. Here the sample spans tens of thousands of clones, roughly nine tenths being singletons. The sample consisted of peripheral blood. Receptors originate from a woman aged 60-75 years with active or convalescent COVID-19. Each CDR3 is given with its conserved first and last residue. D genes are given only for firm matches. Clone size, where shown, is once, few, many, or a class for clones that have expanded.

>-|TRBJ1-4|TRBV4-3|-
CASSRLPGVMEKLFF
TGCGCCAGCAGCCGCCTACCGGGGGTGATGGAAAAACTGTTTTTT
>once|TRBJ1-2|TRBV7-8|TRBD1
CASSRTGDYGYTF
TGTGCCAGCAGCCGAACAGGGGACTATGGCTACACCTTC
>-|TRBJ1-5|TRBV28|TRBD1
CASSPDRGSQPQHF
TGTGCCAGCAGTCCCGACAGGGGTAGCCAGCCCCAGCATTTT
>once|TRBJ1-2|TRBV25-1|-
CASSETGGNGYTF
TGTGCCAGCAGTGAAACAGGCGGCAATGGCTACACCTTC
>-|TRBJ2-7|TRBV6-5|-
CASRSYGSYEQYF
TGTGCCAGCAGAAGTTACGGCTCCTACGAGCAGTACTTC
>-|TRBJ1-2|TRBV3-1/TRBV3-2|-
CASSQGSIHNYGYTF
TGTGCCAGCAGCCAAGGTTCCATACATAACTATGGCTACACCTTC
>-|TRBJ2-3|TRBV6-1|-
CASSELTGSTDTQYF
TGTGCCAGCAGTGAGCTCACAGGTTCGACAGATACGCAGTATTTT
>-|TRBJ2-7|TRBV3-1/TRBV3-2|TRBD2
CASSLRTSGDYEQYF
TGTGCCAGCAGCCTACGGACTAGCGGGGACTACGAGCAGTACTTC
>once|TRBJ2-1|TRBV11-3|TRBD1
CASSLGGHSYNEQFF
TGTGCCAGCAGCCTAGGGGGCCACTCCTACAATGAGCAGTTCTTC
>-|TRBJ1-5|TRBV6-5|TRBD1
CASVRGTGGNQPQHF
TGTGCCAGCGTGAGGGGGACAGGGGGCAATCAGCCCCAGCATTTT
>-|TRBJ2-6|TRBV11-3|TRBD2
CASAETSGLSGANVLTF
TGTGCCAGCGCCGAAACTAGCGGCCTCTCTGGGGCCAACGTCCTGACTTTC
>once|TRBJ1-5|TRBV18|-
CASSPSQGSQPQHF
TGTGCCAGCTCACCATCTCAGGGGAGTCAGCCCCAGCATTTT
>once|TRBJ1-2|TRBV6-5|TRBD1
CASSGGDRGLYGYTF
TGTGCCAGCAGCGGGGGGGACAGGGGATTGTATGGCTACACCTTC
>-|TRBJ2-7|TRBV6-6|TRBD2
CASSRGGTYEQYF
TGTGCCAGCAGTCGCGGGGGGACCTACGAGCAGTACTTC
>-|TRBJ2-2|TRBV4-2|-
CASSQEGLAPNTGELFF
TGTGCCAGCAGCCAAGAAGGCCTAGCACCGAACACCGGGGAGCTGTTTTTT
>-|TRBJ2-7|TRBV27|-
CASSLGEQEQYF
TGTGCCAGCAGTTTAGGGGAGCAGGAGCAGTACTTC
>-|TRBJ2-7|TRBV7-2|TRBD1
CASSSYLTGEQYF
TGTGCCAGCAGCTCCTATCTGACAGGGGAGCAGTACTTC
>-|TRBJ1-3|TRBV28|TRBD1
CASSRQGTGNTIYF
TGTGCCAGCAGCAGACAGGGAACTGGAAACACCATATATTTT
>-|TRBJ1-1|TRBV7-2|-
CASSYRTADEAFF
TGTGCCAGCAGCTATCGGACAGCCGATGAAGCTTTCTTT
>-|TRBJ2-3|TRBV9|-
CASSVVEGKSDTQYF
TGTGCCAGCAGCGTAGTGGAGGGGAAGTCGGATACGCAGTATTTT
>-|TRBJ1-6|TRBV7-6|TRBD1
CASSLAGTDGSPLHF
TGTGCCAGCAGCTTAGCTGGGACAGACGGTTCACCCCTCCACTTT
>-|TRBJ2-1|TRBV5-3|TRBD1
CARGTVNEQFF
TGTGCCAGAGGGACAGTCAATGAGCAGTTCTTC
>-|TRBJ2-5|TRBV7-7|-
CASSQVAGKETQYF
TGTGCCAGCAGCCAGGTGGCCGGGAAAGAGACCCAGTACTTC
>once|TRBJ1-1|TRBV6-6|-
CASSYSLTENPEAFF
TGTGCCAGCAGTTACTCGCTGACAGAAAACCCTGAAGCTTTCTTT
>-|TRBJ1-2|TRBV14|-
CASSPRPGEGYTF
TGTGCCAGCAGCCCCCGCCCCGGAGAAGGCTACACCTTC
>once|TRBJ2-3|TRBV28|-
CASSSLAFLTDTQYF
TGTGCCAGCAGTTCGCTAGCTTTCCTCACAGATACGCAGTATTTT
>once|TRBJ1-5|TRBV25-1|-
CARWFPGSNQPQHF
TGTGCCCGATGGTTCCCAGGGAGCAATCAGCCCCAGCATTTT
>-|TRBJ2-6|TRBV21-1|-
CASSKEDEGNRTGTGFSGANVLTF
TGTGCCAGCAGCAAAGAGGATGAGGGAAACCGAACCGGGACAGGGTTCTCTGGGGCCAACGTCCTGACTTTC
>-|TRBJ2-7|TRBV29-1|-
CSVEEGNLGSYEQYF
TGCAGCGTTGAAGAGGGGAATTTGGGGAGTTACGAGCAGTACTTC